The 5 T cell receptor beta chains in this list originate from one sample, sequenced in a study of blood T cell repertoires in COVID-19. Profiled with immunoSEQ multiplex PCR; TCRdb holds only in-frame clones, not every one. The sample consists of a few hundred thousand clones, more than 70% of them appearing once. What was sequenced was peripheral blood. The receptors here all came from a woman aged 45-65 years with COVID-19, enrolled during active disease.

The chain is built from TRBV27 and TRBJ1-2; D possibly corresponds to TRBD1 (5 bases). In germline, CDR1 is MNHEY, CDR2 SMNVEV (reference sequence). V was pared by 6 bases and J by 8 bases, with 16 bases between. The CDR3 extends over 13 amino acids. The CDR3 DNA sequence: TGTGCCAGCAGCCTAGGGCAGGGTGGAGGCTACACCTTC. Protein sequence: CASSLGQGGGYTF.

This chain links TRBV19 with TRBJ1-5, with 8 bases lining up with TRBD1. The CDR3 length is 16 residues. From germline, CDR1 is LNHDA and CDR2 SQIVND (reference sequence). J gave up 6 bases and V 3 bases, and 10 bases lay outside the gene matches. The CDR3 DNA follows: TGTGCCAGTAGTATCTCGTTTGGACAGGGAGGTCAGCCCCAGCATTTT. It is translated as CASSISFGQGGQPQHF.

This clone was observed at least ten times. The chain recombines TRBV5-1 with TRBJ2-3; no reliable D call. CDR3 size: 13 residues. Germline V lookup: CDR1 SGHRS, CDR2 YFSETQ. Trimming removed 4 bases at V and 3 bases at J, with 9 bases between. CDR3 sequence: CASSPYETDTQYF. CDR3 sequence (DNA): TGCGCCAGCAGCCCCTACGAGACAGATACGCAGTATTTT.

The chain combines TRBV5-1 with TRBJ2-7; TRBD2 matches at 14 bases. Germline lookup yields CDR1 SGHRS and CDR2 YFSETQ. CDR3 length: 19 residues. Trimming cost V 0 bases and J 2 bases; bases outside gene matches: 10. The CDR3 nucleotides read TGCGCCAGCAGCTTGGGACTCCCGGGACTAGCGGGGGCGACCTACGAGCAGTACTTC. This encodes CASSLGLPGLAGATYEQYF.

The chain combines TRBV20-1 with TRBJ1-6; no clear D. The germline CDR1 and CDR2 sequences are DFQATT and SNEGSKA (reference sequence). Trimming took 3 bases from V and 0 from J, leaving 9 bases between them. The CDR3 sequence is 15 residues long. This CDR3 reads CSASQVSSYNSPLHF. CDR3 nucleotides: TGCAGTGCTAGTCAAGTTAGCTCCTATAATTCACCCCTCCACTTT.